The 5 T cell receptor beta chains below all came from one sample that was sequenced in a study of T cells in Graves' hyperthyroidism and ophthalmopathy. From RNA transcripts, TCR beta CDR3 regions were amplified. In the first-round RT-PCR of the TCR CDR3, the HTBI primer set was used. TCRdb fed the multiplex PCR reads into MiXCR, producing one record per CDR3 protein. The sample lists around 350,000 distinct CDR3 sequences; approximately 20% were seen once. Sequenced material: blood. The receptors come from a woman aged 18-29 years with Graves' hyperthyroidism.

This clonotype has a count of ten or more. This sequence joins TRBV28 and TRBJ1-5, with TRBD1 matching over 8 bases. V dropped 6 bases and J dropped 5; count of bases not matched to a gene: 12. The CDR3 sequence is 16 residues long. In germline, CDR1 is MDHEN, CDR2 SYDVKM. CDR3 region: CASRQGARGSYQPQHF. DNA of the CDR3: TGTGCCAGCAGGCAGGGGGCGCGGGGTTCTTATCAGCCCCAGCATTTT.

This clonotype has ten or more counts. The rearrangement links TRBV4-2 to TRBJ2-7; possible D gene TRBD2, 5 bases. V was shortened by 3 bases and J by 2 bases, with 20 bases between the two germline ends. The CDR3 is made up of 17 amino acids. Per germline, CDR1 LGHNA and CDR2 YNFKEQ. For the CDR3, the DNA is TGTGCCAGCAGCCAGAGGGCAGGCCCCGACACAGCCTACGAGCAGTACTTC. Encoded protein: CASSQRAGPDTAYEQYF.

V is TRBV6-1 and J is TRBJ1-5; perhaps TRBD1 as D (6 bases). V dropped 4 bases and J dropped 4 bases, with 11 bases sitting between them. CDR3 length: 14 amino acids. Germline assignment: CDR1 MNHNS and CDR2 SASEGT. The CDR3 bases are TGTGCCAGCAGTGTAAGGGGGGCAAATCAGCCCCAGCATTTT. Translated, it gives CASSVRGANQPQHF.

This clonotype was seen repeatedly, ten times or more. The gene calls are TRBV20-1 and TRBJ1-1; a weak D match, TRBD1 (5 bases). The V end was cut by 6 bases, the J end by 10 bases, with 18 bases between. CDR3 length: 12 residues. CDR1 and CDR2 (germline): DFQATT, SNEGSKA (reference sequence). This CDR3 is CSAYGHRARAFF. In nucleotides, the CDR3 is TGCAGTGCCTATGGACACCGGGCGAGAGCTTTCTTT.

The sample holds a few counts of this clonotype. This rearrangement joins TRBV30 to TRBJ1-6; no clear D. Trimming left V 3 bases short and J 14 bases short, with 11 bases between. Germline assignment: CDR1 GTSNPN and CDR2 SVGIG (reference sequence). This CDR3 spans 11 amino acids. The CDR3 region has the DNA TGTGCCTGGAGCCCACTCGTGACCCTCCACTTT. This encodes CAWSPLVTLHF.